The entry below gives a single TCR beta chain sequence along with its context. This sample stems from a study of control samples from healthy donors and cancer patients. Method: immunoSEQ multiplex PCR; TCRdb's copy keeps in-frame clones and lacks some. The sample has over 120,000 clones, about 91% seen once; the top ten hold about 3%. What was sequenced was blood. This clonotype was sampled from a man in his thirties or forties in good health.

Here the CDR3 DNA reads TGCGCCAGCAGCTTGGTAAAGTCAGGACTAGCGGTCTCAGATACGCAGTATTTT. Protein sequence: CASSLVKSGLAVSDTQYF. The gene calls are TRBV5-1 and TRBJ2-3; 10 bases match TRBD2. With 0 bases clipped from V and 4 bases from J, the junction kept 11 bases outside the gene matches. CDR3 length equals 18 residues. Germline assignment: CDR1 SGHRS and CDR2 YFSETQ.